The next 7 T cell receptor beta chains were all read from a single sample in a study of blood T cell repertoires in COVID-19. Only in-frame clones appear in the TCRdb table, and some are missing; sequencing was by immunoSEQ multiplex PCR. The sample includes about 68,000 clones, approximately 85% of them seen just once. What was sequenced was peripheral blood. These receptors were taken from a man in his fifties or sixties with acute or convalescent COVID-19.

The chain uses TRBV18 and TRBJ1-4; D gene unclear. Germline V gives CDR1 KGHSH, CDR2 LQKENI. The germline V and J ends were trimmed by 3 bases and 10 bases, with 15 bases remaining between them. The CDR3 covers 14 residues. The CDR3 spells CASSPGDVEGKLFF. The CDR3 DNA reads as TGTGCCAGCTCACCGGGAGATGTGGAGGGAAAACTGTTTTTT.

This clone was counted only a few times. The genes are TRBV5-4 and TRBJ2-7, with TRBD2 matching over 8 bases. The CDR3 sequence is 15 residues long. Germline loops: CDR1 SGHNT, CDR2 YYREEE (reference sequence). J gave up 6 bases and V 0 bases, and 8 bases lay outside the gene matches. The CDR3 is CASSLAGGGPGEQYF. The CDR3 region has the DNA TGTGCCAGCAGCTTGGCGGGCGGGGGGCCGGGCGAGCAGTACTTC.

V usage is TRBV2 and J usage is TRBJ2-5, with D perhaps matching TRBD1 (6 bases). Germline V gives CDR1 SNHLY, CDR2 FYNNEI. This CDR3 comprises 14 residues. Trimming took 7 bases from V and 5 from J, leaving 17 bases between them. CDR3 nucleotide sequence: TGTGCCAGCATGACACAGGGTGTCAGGGAGACCCAGTACTTC. It is translated as CASMTQGVRETQYF. Variable domain in full (rest from reference TRBV2 and TRBJ2-5): EPEVTQTPSHQVTQMGQEVILRCVPISNHLYFYWYRQILGQKVEFLVSFYNNEISEKSEIFDDQFSVERPDGSNFTLKIRSTKLEDSAMYFCASMTQGVRETQYFGPGTRLLVL.

The chain couples TRBV27 to TRBJ2-2, with D unclear. The germline V gene has CDR1 MNHEY and CDR2 SMNVEV (reference sequence). This CDR3 is 13 amino acids long. Trimming stripped 5 bases from V and 6 bases from J, with 10 bases between. The CDR3 nucleotides are TGTGCCAGCAGTCCAATGGCCCCCGGGGAGCTGTTTTTT. Amino acids: CASSPMAPGELFF.

The rearrangement uses TRBV5-1 and TRBJ2-1; the match to TRBD1 covers 7 bases. Germline lookup yields CDR1 SGHRS and CDR2 YFSETQ. This CDR3 has 18 amino acids. J was trimmed by 0 bases and V by 4 bases; bases with no gene match: 13. CDR3 nucleotide sequence: TGCGCCAGCAGCGCGAACCCGCAGGGACAGAGCTCCTACAATGAGCAGTTCTTC. Amino acid sequence: CASSANPQGQSSYNEQFF.

The chain is built from TRBV5-5 and TRBJ2-3, with 7 bases lining up with TRBD1. V gave up 6 bases and J gave up 2 bases; unmatched junction bases: 9. The CDR3 has 15 residues. Germline-derived CDR1 and CDR2 are SGHKS and YYEKEE (reference sequence). CDR3 sequence: CASTRQGAATDTQYF. The CDR3 DNA is TGTGCCAGCACCCGACAGGGCGCAGCCACAGATACGCAGTATTTT.

The chain employs TRBV7-6 and TRBJ2-7, with D perhaps TRBD2 (6 bases). The germline V and J ends were trimmed by 4 bases and 7 bases, with 17 bases remaining between them. This CDR3 region has 14 residues. Germline CDR1 and CDR2: SGHVS and FNYEAQ. The CDR3 DNA is TGTGCCAGCAGCTCAGCCCCGGGGGTGGGGGAGCAGTACTTC. Its translation is CASSSAPGVGEQYF. The variable domain in full, completed from reference TRBV7-6 and TRBJ2-7, reads GAGVSQSPRYKVTKRGQDVALRCDPISGHVSLYWYRQALGQGPEFLTYFNYEAQQDKSGLPNDRFSAERPEGSISTLTIQRTEQRDSAMYRCASSSAPGVGEQYFGPGTRLTVT.